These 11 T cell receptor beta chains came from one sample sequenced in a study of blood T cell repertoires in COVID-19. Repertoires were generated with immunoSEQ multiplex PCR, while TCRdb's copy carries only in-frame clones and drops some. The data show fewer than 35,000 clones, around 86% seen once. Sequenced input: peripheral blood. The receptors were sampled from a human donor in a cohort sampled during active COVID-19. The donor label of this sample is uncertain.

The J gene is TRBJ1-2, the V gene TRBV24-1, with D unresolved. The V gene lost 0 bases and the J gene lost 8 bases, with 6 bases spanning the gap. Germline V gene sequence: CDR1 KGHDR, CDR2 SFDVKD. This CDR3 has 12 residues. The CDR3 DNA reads TGTGCCACCAGTGATTTGTCCTACGGCTACACCTTC. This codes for CATSDLSYGYTF.

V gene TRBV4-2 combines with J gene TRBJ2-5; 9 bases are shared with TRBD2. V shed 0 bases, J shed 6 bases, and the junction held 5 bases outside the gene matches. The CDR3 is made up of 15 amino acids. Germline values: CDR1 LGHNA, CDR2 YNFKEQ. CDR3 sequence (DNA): TGTGCCAGCAGCCAAGAACCAGCGGGGGGTAAGACCCAGTACTTC. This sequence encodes CASSQEPAGGKTQYF.

CDR3 in amino acids: CASSQASANQPQHF. The CDR3 nucleotides are TGTGCCAGCAGCCAAGCGAGTGCCAATCAGCCCCAGCATTTT. This sequence joins TRBV4-2 and TRBJ1-5; D is unresolved. The germline V and J ends were trimmed by 1 base and 3 bases, with 7 bases remaining between them. This CDR3 has 14 residues. Looked up from germline, CDR1 is LGHNA and CDR2 is YNFKEQ.

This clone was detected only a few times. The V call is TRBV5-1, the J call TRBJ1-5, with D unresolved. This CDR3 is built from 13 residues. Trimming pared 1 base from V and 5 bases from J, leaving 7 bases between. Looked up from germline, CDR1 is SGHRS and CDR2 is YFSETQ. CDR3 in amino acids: CASSLFPDQPQHF. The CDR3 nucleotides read TGCGCCAGCAGCTTGTTCCCGGATCAGCCCCAGCATTTT.

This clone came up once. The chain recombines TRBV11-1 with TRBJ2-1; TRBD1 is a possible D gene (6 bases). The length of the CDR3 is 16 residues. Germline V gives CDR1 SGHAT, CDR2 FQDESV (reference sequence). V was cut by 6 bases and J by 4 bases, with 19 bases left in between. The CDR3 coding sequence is TGTGCCAGCAGTCTACAGGGTTTAGCGAAATACAATGAGCAGTTCTTC. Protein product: CASSLQGLAKYNEQFF. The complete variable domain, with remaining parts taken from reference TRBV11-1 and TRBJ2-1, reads EAEVAQSPRYKITEKSQAVAFWCDPISGHATLYWYRQILGQGPELLVQFQDESVVDDSQLPKDRFSAERLKGVDSTLKIQPAELGDSAMYLCASSLQGLAKYNEQFFGPGTRLTVL.

CDR3 DNA: TGCGCCAGCAGCTTGGAGGGGGGGCTCTACGAGCAGTACTTC. Translated: CASSLEGGLYEQYF. The chain has TRBV5-1 and TRBJ2-7, with D perhaps TRBD2 (7 bases). The germline V gene has CDR1 SGHRS and CDR2 YFSETQ. The CDR3 loop spans 14 amino acids. V lost 0 bases to trimming and J lost 3 bases, with 10 bases between them.

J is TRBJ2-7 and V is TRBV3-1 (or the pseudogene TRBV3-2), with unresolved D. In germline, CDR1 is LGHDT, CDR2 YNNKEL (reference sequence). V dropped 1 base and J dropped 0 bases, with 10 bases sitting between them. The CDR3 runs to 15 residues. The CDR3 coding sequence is TGTGCCAGCAGCCAAGGGCCTCCTTACTCCTACGAGCAGTACTTC. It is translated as CASSQGPPYSYEQYF.

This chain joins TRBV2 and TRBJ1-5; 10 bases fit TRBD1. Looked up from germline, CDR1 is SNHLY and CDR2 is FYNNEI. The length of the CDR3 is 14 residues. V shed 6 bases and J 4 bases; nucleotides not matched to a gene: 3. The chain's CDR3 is CASRDRGQNQPQHF. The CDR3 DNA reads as TGTGCCAGCAGAGACAGGGGGCAAAATCAGCCCCAGCATTTT.

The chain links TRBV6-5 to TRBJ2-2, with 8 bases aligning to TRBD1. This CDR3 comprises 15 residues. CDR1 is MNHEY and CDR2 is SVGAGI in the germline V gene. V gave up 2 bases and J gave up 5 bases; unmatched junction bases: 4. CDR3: CASSYATGDTGELFF. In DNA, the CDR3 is TGTGCCAGCAGTTACGCGACAGGGGATACCGGGGAGCTGTTTTTT.

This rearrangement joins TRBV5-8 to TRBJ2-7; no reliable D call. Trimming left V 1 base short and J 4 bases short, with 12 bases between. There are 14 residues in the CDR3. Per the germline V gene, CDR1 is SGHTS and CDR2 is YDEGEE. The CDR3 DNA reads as TGTGCCAGCAGCTTGCAGTTTCCCCCTTACGAGCAGTACTTC. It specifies CASSLQFPPYEQYF.

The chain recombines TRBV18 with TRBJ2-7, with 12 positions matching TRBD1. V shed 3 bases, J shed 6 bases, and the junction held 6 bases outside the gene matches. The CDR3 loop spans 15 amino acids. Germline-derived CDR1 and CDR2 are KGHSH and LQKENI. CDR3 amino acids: CASSPTGTGGGEQYF. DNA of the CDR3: TGTGCCAGCTCACCGACCGGGACAGGGGGCGGCGAGCAGTACTTC.